This T cell receptor beta chain was obtained from a study of beta chain features in type 1 diabetes. Looking at the study overall: The patients were much like the healthy donors in age, gender and cell yields. Findings and caveats of the study: Shortening of TCRB CDR3s, moderate but significant, appeared in all four CD4+ subsets of Type 1 diabetes patients.

Germline V gene lookup returns CDR1 SGHTA and CDR2 FQGNSA. The V end was cut by 5 bases, the J end by 0 bases, with 14 bases between. The CDR3 consists of 16 residues. The collection from each donor was one heparinised blood draw averaging around 120 mL. It was via CD45RO/CCR7/CD25/CD127/CD95/CD27 that CD4+ naive, central memory, regulatory and stem cell-like memory cells were sorted. Reverse transcribing all isolated RNA meant expressed TCRB transcripts were sequenced. Using immunoSEQ multiplex PCR, the repertoire was profiled, and TCRdb retains in-frame clones only, with some absent. Here the sample spans a few hundred thousand clones, 8.5% to 10% being singletons. This clone turned up a few times. Its antigen is currently unknown.

The sequenced sample consisted of central memory CD4+ T cells from blood. The receptor comes from a man aged 30 to 39 with type 1 diabetes. This rearrangement joins TRBV7-2 to TRBJ1-5; D gene unclear. The CDR3 nucleotides read TGTGCCAGCAGCCCGCGGGCCGCTTATAGCAATCAGCCCCAGCATTTT. It codes for CASSPRAAYSNQPQHF.